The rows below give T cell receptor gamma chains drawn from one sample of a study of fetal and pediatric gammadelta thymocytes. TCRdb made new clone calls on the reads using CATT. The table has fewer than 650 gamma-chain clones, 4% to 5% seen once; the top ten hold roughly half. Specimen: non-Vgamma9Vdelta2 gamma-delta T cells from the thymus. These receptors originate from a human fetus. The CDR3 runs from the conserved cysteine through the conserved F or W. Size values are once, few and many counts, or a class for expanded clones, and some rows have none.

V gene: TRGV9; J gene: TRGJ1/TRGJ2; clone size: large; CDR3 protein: CALWEVYYKKLF; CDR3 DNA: TGTGCCTTGTGGGAGGTGTATTATAAGAAACTCTTT
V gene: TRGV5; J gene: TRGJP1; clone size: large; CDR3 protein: CATWDRPTGWFKIF; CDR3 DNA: TGTGCCACCTGGGACAGGCCCACTGGTTGGTTCAAGATATTT
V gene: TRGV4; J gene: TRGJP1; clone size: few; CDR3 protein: CTTWDINTTGWFKIF; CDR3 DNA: TGTACCACCTGGGATATAAATACCACTGGTTGGTTCAAGATATTT
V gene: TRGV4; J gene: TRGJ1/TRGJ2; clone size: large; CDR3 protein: CATWDGYYKKLF; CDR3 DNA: TGTGCCACCTGGGATGGATATTATAAGAAACTCTTT
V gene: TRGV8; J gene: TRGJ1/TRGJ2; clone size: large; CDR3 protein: CATWDSYYKKLF; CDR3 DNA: TGTGCCACCTGGGATAGTTATTATAAGAAACTCTTT
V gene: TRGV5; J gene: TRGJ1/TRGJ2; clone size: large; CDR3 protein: CATWDYYKKLF; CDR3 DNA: TGTGCCACCTGGGACTATTATAAGAAACTCTTT
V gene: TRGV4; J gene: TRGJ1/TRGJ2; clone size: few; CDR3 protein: CATWDPHYYKKLF; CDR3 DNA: TGTGCCACCTGGGATCCACATTATTATAAGAAACTCTTT
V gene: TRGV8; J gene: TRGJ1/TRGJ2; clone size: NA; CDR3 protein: CATWDRRLNYYKKLF; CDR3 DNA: TGTGCCACCTGGGATAGGAGGTTGAATTATTATAAGAAACTCTTT
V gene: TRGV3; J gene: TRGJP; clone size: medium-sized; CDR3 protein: CATWDPQELGKKIKVF; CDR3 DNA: TGTGCCACCTGGGACCCCCAAGAGTTGGGCAAAAAAATCAAGGTATTT
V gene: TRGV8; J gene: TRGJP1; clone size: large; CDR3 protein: CATWDRPTGWFKIF; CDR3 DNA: TGTGCCACCTGGGATAGGCCCACTGGTTGGTTCAAGATATTT
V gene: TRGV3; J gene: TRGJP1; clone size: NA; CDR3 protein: CATWDLTTGWFKIF; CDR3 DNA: TGTGCCACCTGGGACCTTACCACTGGTTGGTTCAAGATATTT
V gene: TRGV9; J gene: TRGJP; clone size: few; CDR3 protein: CAFWEKRVGQKIKVF; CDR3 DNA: TGTGCCTTTTGGGAGAAAAGAGTTGGGCAAAAAATCAAGGTATTT
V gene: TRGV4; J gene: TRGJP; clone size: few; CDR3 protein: CATWDELGKKIKVF; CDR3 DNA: TGTGCCACCTGGGATGAGTTGGGCAAAAAAATCAAGGTATTT
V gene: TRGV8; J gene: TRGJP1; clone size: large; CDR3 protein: CATWFFTTGWFKIF; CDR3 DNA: TGTGCCACCTGGTTTTTTACCACTGGTTGGTTCAAGATATTT
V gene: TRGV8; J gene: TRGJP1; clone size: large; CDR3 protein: CATWDSTTGWFKIF; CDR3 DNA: TGTGCCACCTGGGATAGTACCACTGGTTGGTTCAAGATATTT
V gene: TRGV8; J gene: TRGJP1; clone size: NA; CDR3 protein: CATWDLITGWFKIF; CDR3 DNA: TGTGCCACCTGGGATTTGATCACTGGTTGGTTCAAGATATTT
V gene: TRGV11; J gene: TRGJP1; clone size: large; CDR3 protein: CTTVPAGYTTGWFKIF; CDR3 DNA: NA
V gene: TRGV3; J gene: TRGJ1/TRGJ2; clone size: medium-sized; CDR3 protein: CATWDRQNYKKLF; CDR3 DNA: TGTGCCACCTGGGACAGGCAAAATTATAAGAAACTCTTT
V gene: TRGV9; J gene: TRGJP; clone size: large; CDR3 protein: CALWEVQELGKKIKVF; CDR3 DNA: TGTGCCTTGTGGGAGGTGCAAGAGTTGGGCAAAAAAATCAAGGTATTT
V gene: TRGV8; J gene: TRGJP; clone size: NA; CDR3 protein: CATWQELGKKIKVF; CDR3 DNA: TGTGCCACCTGGCAAGAGTTGGGCAAAAAAATCAAGGTATTT
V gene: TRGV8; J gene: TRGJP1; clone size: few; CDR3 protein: CATWDFFGWFKIF; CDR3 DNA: TGTGCCACCTGGGATTTTTTTGGTTGGTTCAAGATATTT
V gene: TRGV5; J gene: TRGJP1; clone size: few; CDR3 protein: CATWDRQYTTGWFKIF; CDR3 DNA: TGTGCCACCTGGGACAGGCAATATACCACTGGTTGGTTCAAGATATTT
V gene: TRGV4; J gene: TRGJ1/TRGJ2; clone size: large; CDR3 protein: CATWDGPKKLF; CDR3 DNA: TGTGCCACCTGGGATGGGCCTAAGAAACTCTTT
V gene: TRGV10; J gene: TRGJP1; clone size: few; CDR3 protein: CTTVLRGITTGWFKIF; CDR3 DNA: NA
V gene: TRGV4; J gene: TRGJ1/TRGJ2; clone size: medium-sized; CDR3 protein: CATWVNYYKKLF; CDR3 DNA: TGTGCCACCTGGGTGAATTATTATAAGAAACTCTTT
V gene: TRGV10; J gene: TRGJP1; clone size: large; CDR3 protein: CAAWDFFGWFKIF; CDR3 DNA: TGTGCTGCGTGGGATTTTTTTGGTTGGTTCAAGATATTT
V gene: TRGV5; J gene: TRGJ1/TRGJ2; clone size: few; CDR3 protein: CATWDVEDYKKLF; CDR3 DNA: TGTGCCACCTGGGACGTCGAGGATTATAAGAAACTCTTT
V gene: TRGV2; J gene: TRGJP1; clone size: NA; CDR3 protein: CATWDGYTTGWFKIF; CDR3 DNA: TGTGCCACCTGGGACGGATATACCACTGGTTGGTTCAAGATATTT
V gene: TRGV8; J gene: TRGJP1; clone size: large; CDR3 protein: CATWDRIDTGWFKIF; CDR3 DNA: TGTGCCACCTGGGATAGGATTGACACTGGTTGGTTCAAGATATTT
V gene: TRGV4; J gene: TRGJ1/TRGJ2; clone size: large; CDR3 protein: CATWDGPYYKKLF; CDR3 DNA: TGTGCCACCTGGGATGGGCCTTATTATAAGAAACTCTTT
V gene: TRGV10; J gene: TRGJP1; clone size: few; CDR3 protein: CAAWDKATGWFKIF; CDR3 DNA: TGTGCTGCGTGGGATAAAGCCACTGGTTGGTTCAAGATATTT
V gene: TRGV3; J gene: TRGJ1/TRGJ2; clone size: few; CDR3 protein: CATWDINYYKKLF; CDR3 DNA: TGTGCCACCTGGGACATCAATTATTATAAGAAACTCTTT
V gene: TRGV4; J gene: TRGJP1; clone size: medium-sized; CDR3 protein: CATWDGRYTTGLFKIF; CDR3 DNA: TGTGCCACCTGGGATGGCCGTTATACCACTGGTTTGTTCAAGATATTT
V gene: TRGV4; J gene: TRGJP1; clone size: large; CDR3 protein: CATWDGTGWFKIF; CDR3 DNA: TGTGCCACCTGGGATGGCACTGGTTGGTTCAAGATATTT
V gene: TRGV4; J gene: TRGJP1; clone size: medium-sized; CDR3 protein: CATWDYGWFKIF; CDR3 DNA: TGTGCCACCTGGGACTACGGTTGGTTCAAGATATTT
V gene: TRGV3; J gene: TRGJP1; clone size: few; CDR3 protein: CATWDRPSNTTGWFKIF; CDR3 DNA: TGTGCCACCTGGGACAGGCCTTCCAATACCACTGGTTGGTTCAAGATATTT
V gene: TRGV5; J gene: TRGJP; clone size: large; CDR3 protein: CATWDRPELGKKIKVF; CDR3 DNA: TGTGCCACCTGGGACAGGCCAGAGTTGGGCAAAAAAATCAAGGTATTT
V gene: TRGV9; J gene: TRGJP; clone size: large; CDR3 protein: CALWEVELGKKIKVF; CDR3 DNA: TGTGCCTTGTGGGAGGTAGAGTTGGGCAAAAAAATCAAGGTATTT
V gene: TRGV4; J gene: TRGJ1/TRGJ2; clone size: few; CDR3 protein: CATWDEYKKLF; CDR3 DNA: TGTGCCACCTGGGATGAATATAAGAAACTCTTT
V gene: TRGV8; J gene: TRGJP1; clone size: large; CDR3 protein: CATWDRLNTGWFKIF; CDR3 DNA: TGTGCCACCTGGGATAGGCTAAACACTGGTTGGTTCAAGATATTT
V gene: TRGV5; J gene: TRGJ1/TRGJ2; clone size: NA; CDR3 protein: CATWDKRYKKLF; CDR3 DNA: TGTGCCACCTGGGACAAGCGATATAAGAAACTCTTT
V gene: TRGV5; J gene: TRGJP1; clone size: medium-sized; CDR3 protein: CATWTGWFKIF; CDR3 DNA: TGTGCCACCTGGACTGGTTGGTTCAAGATATTT
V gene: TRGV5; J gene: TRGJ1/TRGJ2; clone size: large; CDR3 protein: CATWDRHYYKKLF; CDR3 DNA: TGTGCCACCTGGGACAGGCATTATTATAAGAAACTCTTT
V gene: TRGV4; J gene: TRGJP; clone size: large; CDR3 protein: CATWDGQELGKKIKVF; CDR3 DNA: TGTGCCACCTGGGATGGTCAAGAGTTGGGCAAAAAAATCAAGGTATTT